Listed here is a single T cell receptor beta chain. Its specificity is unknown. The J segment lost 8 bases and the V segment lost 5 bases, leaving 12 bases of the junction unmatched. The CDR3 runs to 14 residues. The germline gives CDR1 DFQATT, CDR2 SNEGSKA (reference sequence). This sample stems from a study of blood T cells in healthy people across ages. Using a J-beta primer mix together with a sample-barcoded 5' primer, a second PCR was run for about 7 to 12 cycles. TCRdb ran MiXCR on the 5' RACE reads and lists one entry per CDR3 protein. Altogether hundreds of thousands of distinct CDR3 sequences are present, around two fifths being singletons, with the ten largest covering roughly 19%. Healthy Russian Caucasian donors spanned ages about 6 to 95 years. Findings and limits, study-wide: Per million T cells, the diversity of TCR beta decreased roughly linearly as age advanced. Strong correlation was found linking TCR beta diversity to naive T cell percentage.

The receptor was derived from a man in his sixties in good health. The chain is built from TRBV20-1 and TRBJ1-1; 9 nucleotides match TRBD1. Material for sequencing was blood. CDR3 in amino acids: CSAAGGTGSTEAFF. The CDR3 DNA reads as TGCAGTGCTGCCGGTGGGACAGGGAGTACGGAAGCTTTCTTT.